This T cell receptor (beta chain) was observed in a study of identical twins. MiXCR, applied by TCRdb to the 5' RACE reads, yields one record per CDR3 protein. The sample includes a few hundred thousand distinct CDR3 sequences, 8.5% to 9.5% of them seen just once. CDR1 and CDR2 (germline): SQVTM, ANQGSEA. Trimming shortened V by 4 bases and J by 1 base, and 20 bases separated the two germline ends. There are 16 residues in the CDR3. This clonotype was seen at least ten times. This sample also appeared in a second study, on yellow fever vaccine responses in identical twins.

The source material was CD8+ T cells sorted from blood. The receptor was isolated from a woman between 18 and 30 years old in good health. The chain is built from TRBV29-1 and TRBJ2-7; possibly TRBD2 for D (6 bases). The CDR3 region has the DNA TGCAGCGTTGTACTAGCAGTAGTAGGACTATCCTACGAGCAGTACTTC. Its protein product is CSVVLAVVGLSYEQYF.